This T cell receptor beta chain was recorded in a study of cytomegalovirus exposure and HLA in healthy donors. Trimming removed 3 bases at V and 2 bases at J, with 8 bases between. The CDR3 loop spans 14 amino acids. In nominal health when sampled, donors likely had unrecorded immune exposures nonetheless. With 60 Vbeta and 13 Jbeta primers, the PCR was carried out. Clones were read by immunoSEQ multiplex PCR, and TCRdb kept only the in-frame ones, dropping some. The sample lists more than 95,000 clones, around 77% occurring once. This chain links TRBV5-3 with TRBJ2-2; a possible D gene is TRBD2 (5 bases). TRBV5-3 is treated as an ORF (open reading frame) with a function not yet certain. The sequenced sample was PBMCs. The sequence was obtained from a man aged 45-65 years in good health and CMV-seropositive. DNA for the CDR3: TGTGCCAGAAGCTGGACTGTAAACACCGGGGAGCTGTTTTTT. Translating it yields CARSWTVNTGELFF.